These T cell receptor beta chains were read from a single sample in a study of identical twins. MiXCR, applied by TCRdb to the 5' RACE reads, yields one record per CDR3 protein. The table has 200,000 to 250,000 distinct CDR3 sequences, 6.5% to 9% seen once. These data are also associated with another study on yellow fever vaccine responses in identical twins.

Sequenced sample: CD8+ T cells sorted from blood. These receptors were obtained from a woman aged 18-35 years in good health. CDR3s include the opening cysteine and the closing phenylalanine or tryptophan. A D gene is named only where the DNA matches it firmly. A row's size may be missing; if present it is once, few, many or a size class.

.,.,TRBV12-3/TRBV12-4,TRBJ2-3,TGTGCCAGCAGGGGCGGATTTGGAGGGGATACGCAGTATTTT,CASRGGFGGDTQYF
TRBD1,.,TRBV10-3,TRBJ2-1,TGTGCCACCCTCCGGGACAGGGGGCATTACGACGTCGGGAATGAGCAGTTCTTC,CATLRDRGHYDVGNEQFF
.,.,TRBV21-1,TRBJ2-3,TGTGCCAGCAGCAAACCGGGACGGGAAGATACGCAGTATTTT,CASSKPGREDTQYF
.,.,TRBV28,TRBJ1-2,TGTGCCAGCAGTTTACGGGGAACCTATGGCTACACCTTC,CASSLRGTYGYTF
.,.,TRBV29-1,TRBJ2-1,TGCAGCGTTGGACGGGACACTTCCTACAATGAGCAGTTCTTC,CSVGRDTSYNEQFF
TRBD2,few,TRBV6-1,TRBJ2-7,TGTGCCAGCAGAGCCGGGACTAGCGGGAGGGTCTACGAGCAGTACTTC,CASRAGTSGRVYEQYF
.,many,TRBV6-4,TRBJ2-2,TGTGCCAGCAGTGTGGGGGACGCCGGGGAGCTGTTTTTT,CASSVGDAGELFF
.,.,TRBV11-3,TRBJ2-3,TGTGCCAGCAGCTTTCTTCGGGACAAGGGCACAGATACGCAGTATTTT,CASSFLRDKGTDTQYF
.,few,TRBV6-5,TRBJ1-1,TGTGCCAGCAGTTACCCATCTGGGGTTGAAGCTTTCTTT,CASSYPSGVEAFF
TRBD2,many,TRBV4-1,TRBJ2-7,TGCGCCAGCAGCCAAGTTGTAGTAGGGACTAGCGGGAAGGGCCTCTACGAGCAGTACTTC,CASSQVVVGTSGKGLYEQYF
TRBD1,few,TRBV7-9,TRBJ1-1,TGTGCCAGCAGCCGACAGGGGGCCGAAGCTTTCTTT,CASSRQGAEAFF
.,.,TRBV13,TRBJ1-1,TGTGCCAGCAGCCCCTCCCGCCACCTAGTTGAAGCTTTCTTT,CASSPSRHLVEAFF
TRBD2,.,TRBV3-1,TRBJ2-1,TGTGCCAGCAGCCCCTCCGCTAGCGGGGGGTCCTACAATGAGCAGTTCTTC,CASSPSASGGSYNEQFF
.,many,TRBV10-2,TRBJ1-6,TGCGCCAGCAGTGGACAGTATAATTCACCCCTCCACTTT,CASSGQYNSPLHF
.,many,TRBV5-1,TRBJ1-6,TGCGCCAGCAGCTTGAAGGAGATGGCGGGTTTTAATTCACCCCTCCACTTT,CASSLKEMAGFNSPLHF